This TCR beta chain was recovered during a study of early T cells in non-severe SARS-CoV-2 infection. Study context: Investigators sequenced bulk RNA drawn from unsorted whole blood, and chains remained unpaired. The study, taken as a whole, reports: Clonotype matching in VDJdb favored anti-spike CD8 responses and did not capture private and CD4 specificities.

V was clipped by 4 bases and J by 4 bases; unmatched bases: 4. Per the germline V gene, CDR1 is SQVTM and CDR2 is ANQGSEA. The CDR3 runs to 13 residues. At least ten counts were recorded for this clonotype. The target antigen is unknown. Unique molecular identifiers tagged individual cDNA molecules. TCRdb recomputed calls from the 5' RACE reads with MiXCR, one row per CDR3 protein. The sample includes 69,000 or so distinct CDR3 sequences, approximately 13% of them seen just once. The receptor was derived from an adult who was a healthcare worker with PCR-confirmed SARS-CoV-2 infection or an uninfected control (not recorded which). Sequencing was carried out using whole blood. The chain has TRBV29-1 and TRBJ2-1, with TRBD1 identical over 7 bases. In DNA, the CDR3 is TGCAGCGTTGGCCAGGGGGTGTACAATGAGCAGTTCTTC. Protein: CSVGQGVYNEQFF.